Below, 26 T cell receptor beta chains from the same sample are listed, as sequenced in a study of metastatic and nonmetastatic thyroid tumors. Not a single patient had been given any form of treatment at any point before undergoing thyroid surgery. TCRdb ran MiXCR on the PCR reads. Here the sample spans about 16,000 clones, about 25% being singletons. Sequenced material: blood. These receptors all stem from a male donor with papillary thyroid cancer or a benign thyroid nodule (not recorded which). Some clones in this sample may be carry-over from other donors' samples.

By sample share, this clone is medium-sized. The chain recombines TRBV20-1 with TRBJ2-7; D is possibly TRBD2 (7 bases). CDR3 size: 12 residues. The V gene's germline CDR1 is DFQATT and CDR2 SNEGSKA (reference sequence). In DNA, the CDR3 is TGCAGGCCCGCCGGGGGGCCGTTCGAGCAGTACTTC. It is translated as CRPAGGPFEQYF.

In its sample, this clone was seen a few times. The chain couples TRBV2 to TRBJ2-1; 7 nucleotides match TRBD2. Germline V gene data show CDR1 as SNHLY and CDR2 as FYNNEI. V was pared by 6 bases and J by 6 bases, with 11 bases of the junction left unmatched. The CDR3 runs 15 residues. The CDR3 DNA sequence: TGTGCCAGCAGAACCGACATTGGGGGGGGCAATGAGCAGTTCTTC. Protein: CASRTDIGGGNEQFF. Using reference TRBV2 and TRBJ2-1 for the parts outside the CDR3, the full variable domain is EPEVTQTPSHQVTQMGQEVILRCVPISNHLYFYWYRQILGQKVEFLVSFYNNEISEKSEIFDDQFSVERPDGSNFTLKIRSTKLEDSAMYFCASRTDIGGGNEQFFGPGTRLTVL.

J is TRBJ2-1 and V is TRBV3-1, with TRBD1 as a possible D gene (5 bases). V lost 1 base and J 8 bases, leaving 9 bases between the germline ends. Germline V gives CDR1 LGHDT, CDR2 YNNKEL (reference sequence). The CDR3 contains 13 residues. As DNA, the CDR3 is TGTGCCAGCAGCCAAGGCGAGACAGATGAGCAGTTCTTC. Protein: CASSQGETDEQFF.

J is TRBJ1-1 and V is TRBV11-1; 8 nucleotides align to TRBD1. Germline lookup yields CDR1 SGHAT and CDR2 FQDESV (reference sequence). The CDR3 sequence is 16 residues long. Losses at the gene ends were 5 bases for V and 1 base for J; bases not matched to a gene: 9. The CDR3 spells CASSQPRTGGNTEAFF. DNA of the CDR3: TGTGCCAGCAGCCAACCCCGAACAGGGGGGAACACTGAAGCTTTCTTT.

There are a few counts of this clone. The junction departs from the called germline gene at one end, perhaps through a read error. This chain uses TRBV6-6 with TRBJ2-1; 11 nucleotides line up with TRBD2. Germline assignment: CDR1 MNHNY and CDR2 SVGAGI (reference sequence). This CDR3 has 14 residues. In nucleotides, the CDR3 is TGTGCCAGCATTTACACTAGCGGGAGTCGCGAGCAGTTCTTC. Amino acids: CASIYTSGSREQFF.

By share, this clone counts as medium-sized (0.01 to 0.1%). The chain couples TRBV20-1 to TRBJ2-7, with TRBD2 matching over 7 bases. V shed 3 bases, J shed 1 base, and the junction held 12 bases outside the gene matches. Germline-derived CDR1 and CDR2 are DFQATT and SNEGSKA (reference sequence). The CDR3 length is 16 residues. For the CDR3, the DNA is TGCAGTGCTAGGGCTCGTCTGGCGGGGGTATCCTACGAGCAGTACTTC. It specifies CSARARLAGVSYEQYF.

This clone was recorded a few times. This chain's CDR3 is CASSGGVSSNQPQHF. CDR3 sequence (DNA): TGTGCCAGCAGTGGTGGGGTCTCTAGCAATCAGCCCCAGCATTTT. This rearrangement joins TRBV6-1 to TRBJ1-5; no firm D call. This CDR3 contains 15 residues. The germline V gene encodes CDR1 MNHNS and CDR2 SASEGT. The V end lost 4 bases, the J end lost 0 bases, and 10 bases lay between the germline ends.

This clone was seen more than once but under ten times. The chain employs TRBV11-2 and TRBJ2-7, with D maybe TRBD2 (6 bases). The CDR3 has 13 residues. In germline, CDR1 is SGHAT, CDR2 FQNNGV. Trimming took off 8 bases at V and 5 bases at J, with 16 bases between the two ends. This CDR3 reads CASHQLGGNEQYF. Written as DNA, the CDR3 is TGTGCCAGCCATCAGCTCGGCGGGAACGAGCAGTACTTC.

Many counts were recorded for this clone. The chain employs TRBV27 and TRBJ1-1, with D unclear. Looked up from germline, CDR1 is MNHEY and CDR2 is SMNVEV (reference sequence). Trimming stripped 2 bases from V and 4 bases from J, with 8 bases between. The CDR3 has 13 amino acids. The CDR3 nucleotides read TGTGCCAGCAGTTTAGGGTCGATCACTGAAGCTTTCTTT. This codes for CASSLGSITEAFF.

The CDR3 DNA follows: TGCAGTGCTAGAGCTAGCGGCTACGAGCAGTACTTC. Residues: CSARASGYEQYF. The chain combines TRBV20-1 with TRBJ2-7, with 7 bases identical to TRBD2. The CDR3 is 12 amino acids. The V segment lost 1 base and the J segment 3 bases; nucleotides outside the gene matches: 0. Germline CDR1 reads DFQATT; CDR2 reads SNEGSKA (reference sequence).

This clone is classed as medium-sized. V and J are TRBV27 and TRBJ2-7; perhaps TRBD2 as D (5 bases). CDR3 length: 14 amino acids. Germline loops: CDR1 MNHEY, CDR2 SMNVEV (reference sequence). Trimming left V 5 bases short and J 5 bases short, with 16 bases between. CDR3 DNA sequence: TGTGCCAGCAGTCCTTTGGTTTTCGGGAACGAGCAGTACTTC. Translated, it gives CASSPLVFGNEQYF.

This clone came up a few times. The V and J genes are TRBV6-1 and TRBJ2-2; 7 nucleotides align to TRBD1. The CDR3 consists of 14 residues. Germline V gene data show CDR1 as MNHNS and CDR2 as SASEGT. Trimming at V came to 4 bases and at J to 3 bases, leaving 2 bases not matched to a gene. CDR3 loop: CASSVTGYTGELFF. The CDR3 nucleotides are TGTGCCAGCAGTGTGACAGGGTACACCGGGGAGCTGTTTTTT.

The chain joins TRBV6-1 to TRBJ2-7; no clear D. With 8 bases removed from V and 2 bases from J, the gap between germline ends came to 10 bases. This CDR3 contains 12 residues. Germline V gene data show CDR1 as MNHNS and CDR2 as SASEGT. The CDR3 DNA follows: TGTGCCAGCTACCTGAGCCCCTACGAGCAGTACTTC. It specifies CASYLSPYEQYF.

This clone was observed many times. CDR3 nucleotides: TGTGCCAGCAGCTTCCAGGGGGAAGCTTTCTTT. Translating it yields CASSFQGEAFF. The V gene is TRBV5-4, the J gene TRBJ1-1; tentative D call: TRBD1 (6 bases). The CDR3 extends over 11 amino acids. From germline, CDR1 is SGHNT and CDR2 YYREEE (reference sequence). V lost 2 bases and J 8 bases, leaving 7 bases between the germline ends.

The chain has TRBV6-5 and TRBJ2-1; TRBD2 is a possible D gene (7 bases). Deletions cut 0 bases from V and 9 bases from J, with 18 bases between. Per germline, CDR1 MNHEY and CDR2 SVGAGI. The CDR3 is 16 residues long. The CDR3: CASSYSGGATPSEQFF. The CDR3 DNA is TGTGCCAGCAGTTACTCGGGGGGGGCCACCCCTAGTGAGCAGTTCTTC.

This clone appeared many times. V gene TRBV27 combines with J gene TRBJ2-3; D possibly corresponds to TRBD2 (6 bases). The ends were cut back, 3 bases at V and 0 bases at J, with 7 bases in the middle. Germline V gene sequence: CDR1 MNHEY, CDR2 SMNVEV (reference sequence). CDR3 size: 14 residues. In DNA, the CDR3 is TGTGCCAGCAGTTTTAGCGGCAGCACAGATACGCAGTATTTT. It codes for CASSFSGSTDTQYF.

In its sample, this clone was seen many times. This chain joins TRBV11-3 and TRBJ2-3; no firm D call. Germline values: CDR1 SGHNT, CDR2 YENEEA. The CDR3 runs 13 residues. The V end was cut by 6 bases, the J end by 4 bases, with 11 bases between. The CDR3 coding sequence is TGTGCCAGCAGACAGAGTTACGCAGATACGCAGTATTTT. Translated: CASRQSYADTQYF.

The chain links TRBV4-2 to TRBJ2-6; D not resolved. The germline V gene encodes CDR1 LGHNA and CDR2 YNFKEQ. This CDR3 has 16 amino acids. Trimming took off 1 base at V and 0 bases at J, with 7 bases between the two ends. The CDR3: CASSQGLSSGANVLTF. The CDR3 nucleotides read TGTGCCAGCAGCCAAGGGTTAAGCTCTGGGGCCAACGTCCTGACTTTC.

This clone was counted ten times or more. The chain combines TRBV19 with TRBJ1-1; D might be TRBD1 (5 bases). Trimming pared 0 bases from V and 11 bases from J, leaving 13 bases between. From germline, CDR1 is LNHDA and CDR2 SQIVND (reference sequence). The CDR3 spans 13 residues. The CDR3 DNA follows: TGTGCCAGTAGTATAGAGGGAGAAGGGACGGCTTTCTTT. Its protein is CASSIEGEGTAFF.

This clone came up many times. The V and J genes are TRBV2 and TRBJ2-1, with 7 bases aligning to TRBD2. Germline CDR1 SNHLY, CDR2 FYNNEI. The V and J ends lost 8 bases and 5 bases, in that order; junction bases with no gene match: 6. This CDR3 is built from 13 residues. In nucleotides, the CDR3 is TGTGCCAGCTGGGGACTACGGAACAATGAGCAGTTCTTC. As protein: CASWGLRNNEQFF.

This clone was picked up many times. The chain couples TRBV6-1 to TRBJ2-5; the D is unclear. CDR3 length equals 12 residues. Germline-derived CDR1 and CDR2 are MNHNS and SASEGT. Between the trimmed V and J ends, which lost 5 bases and 5 bases, there was a span of 9 bases. The CDR3 bases are TGTGCCAGCAGTACCGGTGGGGAGACCCAGTACTTC. Amino acid sequence: CASSTGGETQYF.

The table lists this clone with many counts. The V and J genes are TRBV9 and TRBJ2-7; tentatively, D is TRBD2 (6 bases). The CDR3 contains 13 residues. Trimming pared 4 bases from V and 3 bases from J, leaving 11 bases between. CDR1 is SGDLS and CDR2 is YYNGEE in the germline V gene. CDR3 sequence: CASSSRENYEQYF. The CDR3 DNA is TGTGCCAGCAGCTCCCGGGAGAACTACGAGCAGTACTTC. The full variable domain, in which reference TRBV9 and TRBJ2-7 provide the parts outside the CDR3, is DSGVTQTPKHLITATGQRVTLRCSPRSGDLSVYWYQQSLDQGLQFLIQYYNGEERAKGNILERFSAQQFPDLHSELNLSSLELGDSALYFCASSSRENYEQYFGPGTRLTVT.

The V and J genes are TRBV30 and TRBJ2-1; TRBD2 might be the D (7 bases). Germline V lookup: CDR1 GTSNPN, CDR2 SVGIG (reference sequence). The CDR3 totals 11 residues. The CDR3 is CAEGGPHEQFF. The DNA of the CDR3 is TGTGCGGAGGGGGGGCCTCATGAGCAGTTCTTC.

This clone showed up many times. DNA for the CDR3: TGTGCCAGCCTGAGCCGGGGCAGGGAACAGCCCCAGCATTTT. Amino acids: CASLSRGREQPQHF. V is TRBV28 and J is TRBJ1-5; D is possibly TRBD1 (5 bases). V gave up 8 bases and J gave up 7 bases, with 18 bases separating them. Germline V gene sequence: CDR1 MDHEN, CDR2 SYDVKM. The CDR3 runs to 14 residues. Complete variable domain (other parts from reference TRBV28 and TRBJ1-5): DVKVTQSSRYLVKRTGEKVFLECVQDMDHENMFWYRQDPGLGLRLIYFSYDVKMKEKGDIPEGYSVSREKKERFSLILESASTNQTSMYLCASLSRGREQPQHFGDGTRLSIL.

The genes are TRBV5-1 and TRBJ2-7, with 12 bases lining up with TRBD2. Germline V gives CDR1 SGHRS, CDR2 YFSETQ. V gave up 1 base and J gave up 2 bases; unmatched junction bases: 4. The CDR3 loop spans 16 amino acids. For the CDR3, the DNA is TGCGCCAGCAGCTTGTTGACTAGCGGGAGCCCCTACGAGCAGTACTTC. It translates to CASSLLTSGSPYEQYF.

This clone rates as medium-sized. The chain joins TRBV20-1 to TRBJ2-3; 10 bases line up with TRBD2. CDR1 is DFQATT and CDR2 is SNEGSKA in the germline V gene (reference sequence). V shed 3 bases, J shed 5 bases, and the junction held 8 bases outside the gene matches. This CDR3 contains 15 residues. CDR3 sequence (DNA): TGCAGTGCTAGGGTTAGCGGGGGGCCGAGAGATACGCAGTATTTT. It specifies CSARVSGGPRDTQYF.